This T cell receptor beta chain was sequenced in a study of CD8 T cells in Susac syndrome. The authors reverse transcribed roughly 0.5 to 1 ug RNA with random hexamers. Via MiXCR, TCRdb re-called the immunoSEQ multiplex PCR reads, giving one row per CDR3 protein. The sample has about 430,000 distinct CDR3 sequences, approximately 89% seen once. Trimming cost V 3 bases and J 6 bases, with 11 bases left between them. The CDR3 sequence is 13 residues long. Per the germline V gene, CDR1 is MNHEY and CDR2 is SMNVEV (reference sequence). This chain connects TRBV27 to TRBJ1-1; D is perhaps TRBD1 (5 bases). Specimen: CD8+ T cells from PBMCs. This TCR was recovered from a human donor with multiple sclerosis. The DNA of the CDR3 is TGTGCCAGCAGTTTGGGGGGAGGGTCTGAAGCTTTCTTT. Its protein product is CASSLGGGSEAFF.